A selection of T cell receptor beta chains follows, all from one sample in a study of CD8 T cells in Susac syndrome. TCRdb recomputed calls from the immunoSEQ multiplex PCR reads with MiXCR, one row per CDR3 protein. The sample lists roughly 200,000 distinct CDR3 sequences; about 91% were seen once. The material sequenced was CD4+ T cells from PBMCs. Every receptor here comes from a human donor with Susac syndrome. Both conserved end residues are part of each CDR3. The D gene is left open where the match is weak. Rows may omit the clone size; those that give it use once, few, many or a size class.

D: TRBD2; size: -; V: TRBV7-8; J: TRBJ2-2; DNA: TGTGCCAGCAGCCATATTCCCGGGACTACCTACGATAAGAACACCGGGGAGCTGTTTTTT; CDR3: CASSHIPGTTYDKNTGELFF
D: -; size: -; V: TRBV19; J: TRBJ2-4; DNA: TGTGCCAGTAGTGGGGCCGGACGTAAAACTGGCATTCAGTACTTC; CDR3: CASSGAGRKTGIQYF
D: TRBD2; size: -; V: TRBV9; J: TRBJ2-1; DNA: TGTGCCAGCAGCCTTGGGCGACCGGGACTAGGGAGTTATGAGCAGTTCTTC; CDR3: CASSLGRPGLGSYEQFF
D: -; size: -; V: TRBV25-1; J: TRBJ1-1; DNA: TGTGCCAGCAGTGAATATTTCCGGCAACTTTCCTTGTACACTGAAGCTTTCTTT; CDR3: CASSEYFRQLSLYTEAFF
D: -; size: once; V: TRBV7-3; J: TRBJ2-3; DNA: TGTGCCAGCAGCTTAATGGGAGGCACAGATACGCAGTATTTT; CDR3: CASSLMGGTDTQYF
D: -; size: -; V: TRBV18; J: TRBJ1-3; DNA: TGTGCCAGCTCCCTCGTGAGGAACTCTGGAAACACCATATATTTT; CDR3: CASSLVRNSGNTIYF
D: TRBD1; size: -; V: TRBV20-1; J: TRBJ1-2; DNA: TGCAGTGCTAAGGACAGGGAAACTTCTTATAACTATGGCTACACCTTC; CDR3: CSAKDRETSYNYGYTF
D: -; size: -; V: TRBV12-3/TRBV12-4; J: TRBJ1-1; DNA: TGTGCCACCCGAGGGGGGCTGAACACTGAAGCTTTCTTT; CDR3: CATRGGLNTEAFF
D: -; size: -; V: TRBV5-4; J: TRBJ2-3; DNA: TGTGCCAGCAGCTTGGCGGGAGTAGTCGATACGCAGTATTTT; CDR3: CASSLAGVVDTQYF
D: -; size: -; V: TRBV2; J: TRBJ2-7; DNA: TGTGCCAGCAGGGGCTCGAGTTACGAGCAGTACTTC; CDR3: CASRGSSYEQYF
D: -; size: -; V: TRBV30; J: TRBJ1-2; DNA: TGTGCCTGGAGAAGTTGGGGGGAAGTTGTCGGCTACACCTTC; CDR3: CAWRSWGEVVGYTF
D: -; size: -; V: TRBV3-1; J: TRBJ2-1; DNA: TGTGCCAGCAGCCCCCGACTGGCGGGCCTCTACAATGAGCAGTTCTTC; CDR3: CASSPRLAGLYNEQFF
D: TRBD2; size: few; V: TRBV4-2; J: TRBJ2-7; DNA: TGTGCCAGCAGCCAAGACGGCGGGGGAACCTCCTACGAGCAGTACTTC; CDR3: CASSQDGGGTSYEQYF